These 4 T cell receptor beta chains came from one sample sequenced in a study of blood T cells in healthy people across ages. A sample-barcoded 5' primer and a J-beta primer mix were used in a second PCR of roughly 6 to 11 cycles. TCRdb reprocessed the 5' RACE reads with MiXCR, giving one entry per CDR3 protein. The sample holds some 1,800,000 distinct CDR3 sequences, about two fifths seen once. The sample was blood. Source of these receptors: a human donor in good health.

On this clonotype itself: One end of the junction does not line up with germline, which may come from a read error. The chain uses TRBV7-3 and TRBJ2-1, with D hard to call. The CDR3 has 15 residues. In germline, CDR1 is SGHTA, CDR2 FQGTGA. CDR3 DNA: TGTGTCAGCAGCTTATCCTACGTAGGGATCAATGAGCAGTTCTTC. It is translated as CVSSLSYVGINEQFF.

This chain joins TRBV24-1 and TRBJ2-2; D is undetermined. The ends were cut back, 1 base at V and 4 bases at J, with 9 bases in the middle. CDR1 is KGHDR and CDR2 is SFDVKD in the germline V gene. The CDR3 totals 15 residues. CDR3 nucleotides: TGTGCCACCAGTGATTTAAGGAGAAGCACCGGGGAGCTGTTTTTT. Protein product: CATSDLRRSTGELFF.

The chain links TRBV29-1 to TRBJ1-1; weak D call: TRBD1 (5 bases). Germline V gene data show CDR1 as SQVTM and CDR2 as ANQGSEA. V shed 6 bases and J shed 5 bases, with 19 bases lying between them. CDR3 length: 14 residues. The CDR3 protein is CSVLAGGVGTEAFF. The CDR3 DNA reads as TGCAGCGTCCTTGCGGGAGGGGTTGGAACTGAAGCTTTCTTT.

CDR3 DNA: TGTGCCAGCTCGCCAAGGAAGGAGCAGTACACAGATACGCAGTATTTT. It specifies CASSPRKEQYTDTQYF. The chain employs TRBV18 and TRBJ2-3; D gene ambiguous. Per germline, CDR1 KGHSH and CDR2 LQKENI. V lost 6 bases and J 2 bases, leaving 18 bases between the germline ends. The CDR3 loop spans 16 amino acids.